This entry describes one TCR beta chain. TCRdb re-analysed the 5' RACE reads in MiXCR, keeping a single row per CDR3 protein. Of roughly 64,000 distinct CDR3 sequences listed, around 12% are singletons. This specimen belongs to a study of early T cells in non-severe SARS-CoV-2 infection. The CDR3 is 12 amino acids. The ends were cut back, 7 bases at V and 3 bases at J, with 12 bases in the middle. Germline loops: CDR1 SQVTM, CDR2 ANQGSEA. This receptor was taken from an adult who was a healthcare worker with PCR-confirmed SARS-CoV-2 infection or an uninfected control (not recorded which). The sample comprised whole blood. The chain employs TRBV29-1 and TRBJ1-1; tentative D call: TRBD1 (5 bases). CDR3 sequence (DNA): TGCAGCGCGGAGGGACTGGACACTGAAGCTTTCTTT. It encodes CSAEGLDTEAFF. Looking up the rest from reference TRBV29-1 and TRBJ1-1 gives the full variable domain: SAVISQKPSRDICQRGTSLTIQCQVDSQVTMMFWYRQQPGQSLTLIATANQGSEATYESGFVIDKFPISRPNLTFSTLTVSNMSPEDSSIYLCSAEGLDTEAFFGQGTRLTVV.